These 6 T cell receptor beta chains were all obtained from the same sample, sequenced in a study of cytomegalovirus exposure and HLA in healthy donors. Sequenced by immunoSEQ multiplex PCR; TCRdb stores in-frame clones only, minus some. Among 71,000 or so clones listed, 94% were seen once. The sequenced material came from PBMCs. Source of these receptors: a man younger than 35 in good health and CMV-seropositive.

This chain uses TRBV5-1 with TRBJ2-2; 14 nucleotides align to TRBD2. Germline CDR1 SGHRS, CDR2 YFSETQ. Trimming at V came to 3 bases and at J to 5 bases, leaving 3 bases not matched to a gene. CDR3 length equals 16 residues. The chain's CDR3 is CASSSRLAGGTGELFF. For the CDR3, the DNA is TGCGCCAGCAGCTCCAGACTAGCGGGGGGGACCGGGGAGCTGTTTTTT.

The chain is built from TRBV29-1 and TRBJ2-2; 14 nucleotides line up with TRBD2. The CDR3 covers 18 residues. CDR1 is SQVTM, CDR2 ANQGSEA, per germline. The ends lost 6 bases at V and 4 bases at J; junction bases unmatched: 13. CDR3 in DNA: TGCAGCGTGAGGCGGGGGACTAGCGGGAGTATGGGCACCGGGGAGCTGTTTTTT. It yields the protein CSVRRGTSGSMGTGELFF.

The chain uses TRBV6-6 and TRBJ2-1, with TRBD1 as a possible D gene (5 bases). Per the germline V gene, CDR1 is MNHNY and CDR2 is SVGAGI (reference sequence). Trimming stripped 2 bases from V and 5 bases from J, with 16 bases between. This CDR3 region has 16 residues. The CDR3 region has the DNA TGTGCCAGCAGTTACAAGGCGACAGCCGCTGACAATGAGCAGTTCTTC. It specifies CASSYKATAADNEQFF.

The gene calls are TRBV11-2 and TRBJ1-2; TRBD1 aligns across 10 bases. After removal of 5 bases from V and 2 bases from J, the junction contained 8 bases not matched to a gene. Germline loops: CDR1 SGHAT, CDR2 FQNNGV. CDR3 size: 16 residues. CDR3 sequence: CASSLDRGRANYGYTF. The CDR3 region has the DNA TGTGCCAGCAGCCTTGACAGGGGGCGCGCGAACTATGGCTACACCTTC.

The table lists this clone with a count of one. The chain recombines TRBV29-1 with TRBJ2-1; TRBD2 agrees at 9 bases. The CDR3 loop spans 14 amino acids. Per germline, CDR1 SQVTM and CDR2 ANQGSEA. Trimming took 3 bases from V and 5 from J; bases not matched to a gene: 5. The CDR3 DNA reads TGCAGCGTTGAGAGCGGGAGGAGGGACAATGAGCAGTTCTTC. Its protein is CSVESGRRDNEQFF.

On this clone: A read error may produce the germline difference seen at one junction end. The J gene is TRBJ2-1, the V gene TRBV7-9; 7 bases are shared with TRBD2. In germline, CDR1 is SEHNR, CDR2 FQNEAQ (reference sequence). The CDR3 totals 12 residues. The CDR3: CASSLGTNTGVF. The CDR3, as DNA: TGTGCCAGCAGCCTGGGGACTAATACTGGGGTCTTC.